This T cell receptor beta chain came from a study of blood T cell dynamics during melanoma immunotherapy (dated by TCRdb to about 2020). For the study in its entirety: All patients had metastatic melanoma and were given first-line pembrolizumab or nivolumab plus ipilimumab as standard of care in the United Kingdom. To find early correlates of response, peripheral T cell receptor repertoires were profiled in metastatic melanoma patients before and after one cycle of checkpoint inhibitor therapy. The training cohort was made up of consecutive patients, while a further independent group of patients from the same centre was pooled to form an external validation set.

The sample's time point label, in plain terms: week 3, after first cycle of checkpoint inhibitor. Blood samples were taken at two points: before treatment (T0) and at week 3 (W3), which came after the first cycle of checkpoint blockade. Except for two patients with rapid clinical progression, response was assessed 12 weeks after the first infusion by RECIST 1.1; disease control meant complete response, partial response or stable disease. Patients were excluded for prior systemic cancer treatment, concomitant immunosuppressant therapy or synchronous other active malignancies. To track both circulating cells and T cell turnover, TCR beta was sequenced from bulk PBMC as well as from plasma cell-free DNA. Lymphoprep and SepMate tubes were used to isolate PBMC from blood, and red cell lysis was then performed. QIAamp DNA Blood Mini kits were used to extract DNA from PBMC and from sorted T cell subsets.

Including the terminal cysteine and phenylalanine, the CDR3 comprises 18 residues. Here the CDR3 DNA is all that survives: 54 bases in frame from base 1. The germline V gene encodes CDR1 SGHVS and CDR2 FQNEAQ. Trimming accounts for 1 base at V and 1 base at J, while the number of junction bases matched to no gene is 8. Every bulk PBMC sample was loaded with the same fixed amount of about 380 ng of DNA. Following the manufacturer instructions, the immunoSEQ TCRb Assay kit was used to amplify TCR beta CDR3 sequences from genomic DNA. The KAPA Library Quantification Kit for Illumina platforms was used to quantify the pooled libraries by qPCR. Sequencing of the pooled libraries was done on an Illumina NextSeq 500, with clustering at 0.6-1.1 pM. Per the authors' processing: The TCR data were analyzed using immunoSEQ ANALYZER and the R LymphoSeq package. A rearrangement efficiency score was calculated as productive divided by the sum of productive and non-productive CDR3 sequences. Clonality was assessed using the Gini coefficient and diversity using the Renyi index at alpha=1, with pairwise comparisons between timepoints within each patient. In LymphoSeq, clonal relatedness was computed with an edit distance of 3 and repertoire similarity was computed with the Bhattacharyya coefficient. To classify response, a linear discriminant analysis based on week-3 changes in clonality and diversity was built with the R MASS and caret packages. This is the immuneACCESS table as TCRdb keeps it, with only in-frame sequences that have V and J called. A part of the clones is gone; compared with another copy, unresolved V genes explain less than half, and the rest is unexplained. V, J and clone size are taken as reported in that table, and D and trimming were inferred from the DNA itself. In all, the sample holds some 14,000 clones, and approximately 90% of those were seen once. The top ten clones comprise about 0.9% of the sample.

Overall results and qualifications from the work: The relatively small sample size was acknowledged as something that could potentially limit how far the results can be generalized. Patients who later achieved disease control showed a bifurcated PBMC repertoire reorganization at W3, with increased clonality or increased diversity, unlike progressors. The study was unable to establish whether the T cell clones driving the repertoire changes were melanoma-specific or instead reflected general immune activation.

About this clone itself: Its antigen remains undetermined. The sample holds no much larger clone one base away, and base qualities are not on file.

The origin of this receptor is a human donor with melanoma. The source was blood, collected from a patient treated with checkpoint blockade. In this chain, TRBV7-8 is recombined with TRBJ2-1, and TRBD2 aligns with 9 junction nucleotides. The nucleotide sequence reads as follows: TGTGCCAGCAGCTTAGAATTAGCGGGGGAGTCGTCCTACAATGAGCAGTTCTTC. Its product reads: CASSLELAGESSYNEQFF.